The next 24 T cell receptor beta chains were all read from a single sample in a study of T-cell reconstitution after alpha-beta-depleted transplantation in children. Unique molecular identifiers were built into the TCRbeta library. MiXCR was run by TCRdb on the PCR reads, yielding one entry per CDR3 protein. The sample records 200,000 to 250,000 distinct CDR3 sequences, approximately 9% being singletons. The starting material was PBMCs from the stem cell graft donor, obtained from the stem cell graft. These TCRs come from a human donor who donated a stem cell graft to a child with acute lymphoblastic leukemia.

This clonotype was seen many times. The chain combines TRBV13 with TRBJ1-6, with 9 bases matching TRBD1. The CDR3 runs 15 residues. Germline V gene lookup returns CDR1 PRHDT and CDR2 FYEKMQ (reference sequence). The V and J ends lost 6 bases and 10 bases, in that order; junction bases with no gene match: 10. The DNA of the CDR3 is TGTGCCAGCAGAAGGGGACAGGGCCGGGGGTCACCCCTCCACTTT. Translation gives CASRRGQGRGSPLHF.

This clonotype has a count of ten or more. This sequence joins TRBV5-1 and TRBJ1-4; a weak D match, TRBD1 (6 bases). Trimming removed 6 bases at V and 5 bases at J, with 17 bases between. The CDR3 loop spans 15 amino acids. CDR1 and CDR2 from the germline V gene are SGHRS and YFSETQ. DNA of the CDR3: TGCGCCAGCACCCGGAACGCAGGGGACAATGAAAAACTGTTTTTT. This translates into CASTRNAGDNEKLFF.

This clonotype was counted at least ten times. The chain is built from TRBV4-3 and TRBJ1-3, with no clear D. CDR1 LGHNA and CDR2 YSLEER come from the germline V gene. The V end was cut by 1 base, the J end by 0 bases, with 10 bases between. The CDR3 is made up of 16 amino acids. The CDR3 region has the DNA TGCGCCAGCAGCCAAGTAATGTCGGGCTCTGGAAACACCATATATTTT. Protein product: CASSQVMSGSGNTIYF.

This clonotype was detected many times. J is TRBJ2-3 and V is TRBV9, with D unclear. This CDR3 spans 16 amino acids. Germline loops: CDR1 SGDLS, CDR2 YYNGEE. Trimming shortened V by 0 bases and J by 1 base, and 12 bases separated the two germline ends. The CDR3 loop is CASSVAGSSRTDTQYF. DNA of the CDR3: TGTGCCAGCAGCGTAGCTGGCTCTAGTCGCACAGATACGCAGTATTTT.

This clonotype was detected ten times or more. The J gene is TRBJ1-5, the V gene TRBV12-3 or TRBV12-4; no clear D. V lost 2 bases to trimming and J lost 6 bases, with 5 bases between them. The CDR3 contains 12 residues. CDR3: CASSLSPQPQHF. CDR3 nucleotide sequence: TGTGCCAGCAGTTTATCCCCTCAGCCCCAGCATTTT.

This clonotype was observed at least ten times. The V and J genes are TRBV4-3 and TRBJ2-5; D not certain. Between the trimmed V and J ends, which lost 0 bases and 5 bases, there was a span of 7 bases. The CDR3 consists of 13 residues. The germline gives CDR1 LGHNA, CDR2 YSLEER. The CDR3 reads CASSQDPWETQYF. The DNA for the CDR3 is TGCGCCAGCAGCCAAGACCCTTGGGAGACCCAGTACTTC.

This clonotype was recorded at least ten times. CDR3 in DNA: TGTGCCAGCAGACGAGAAGACAGGGGGTACTATGGCTACACCTTC. Its protein product is CASRREDRGYYGYTF. The V and J genes are TRBV3-1 and TRBJ1-2; 9 bases line up with TRBD1. The CDR3 runs to 15 residues. J lost 3 bases, V lost 6 bases, and 8 bases had no gene match. Germline V gives CDR1 LGHDT, CDR2 YNNKEL (reference sequence).

This clonotype was seen a handful of times. This sequence joins TRBV27 and TRBJ2-7, with a possible D match to TRBD2 (6 bases). CDR3 length: 15 residues. CDR1 is MNHEY, CDR2 SMNVEV, per germline (reference sequence). V gave up 5 bases and J gave up 4 bases, with 18 bases separating them. The CDR3 protein is CASSPVRGGEYEQYF. In nucleotides, the CDR3 is TGTGCCAGCAGTCCTGTAAGGGGCGGGGAATACGAGCAGTACTTC.

This clonotype was seen ten or more times. The rearrangement joins TRBV5-1 to TRBJ2-2; D is possibly TRBD1 or TRBD2 (5 bases each). CDR3 length: 14 amino acids. The V and J ends lost 0 bases and 9 bases respectively, with 12 bases between them. Looked up from germline, CDR1 is SGHRS and CDR2 is YFSETQ. The CDR3 DNA is TGCGCCAGCAGCTTGGTTCCAGGGAGCAGGGAGCTGTTTTTT. Its translation: CASSLVPGSRELFF.

This clonotype was seen a handful of times. The DNA of the CDR3 is TGTGCCAGCAGCCCCGGGGGACGTGACACCATATATTTT. Its protein product is CASSPGGRDTIYF. The genes are TRBV3-1 and TRBJ1-3; the D gene is possibly TRBD1 (5 bases). Germline CDR1 is LGHDT and CDR2 is YNNKEL (reference sequence). The CDR3 consists of 13 residues. V was clipped by 4 bases and J by 8 bases, with 12 bases between them.

The chain carries TRBV4-1 and TRBJ1-2, with D unclear. CDR3 length equals 15 residues. Germline values: CDR1 MGHRA, CDR2 YSYEKL. V gave up 0 bases and J gave up 4 bases, with 12 bases separating them. The CDR3 bases are TGCGCCAGCAGCCAAGATCCTGAGGATTTCTATGGCTACACCTTC. Protein sequence: CASSQDPEDFYGYTF.

This clonotype has ten or more counts. The V gene is TRBV5-1, the J gene TRBJ2-5, with TRBD1 as a possible D gene (6 bases). The germline gives CDR1 SGHRS, CDR2 YFSETQ. There are 15 residues in the CDR3. Trimming took off 4 bases at V and 2 bases at J, with 15 bases between the two ends. CDR3 protein: CASSRQDGQQETQYF. The CDR3 DNA reads as TGCGCCAGCAGCAGACAGGACGGCCAACAAGAGACCCAGTACTTC.

V is TRBV5-1 and J is TRBJ2-2; 8 nucleotides align to TRBD1. Germline V CDR1 and CDR2: SGHRS, YFSETQ. The CDR3 is 16 amino acids. The ends lost 0 bases at V and 4 bases at J; junction bases unmatched: 5. The CDR3 DNA reads as TGCGCCAGCAGCTTGGCCTTGGACAGGGTCACCGGGGAGCTGTTTTTT. It translates to CASSLALDRVTGELFF.

V and J are TRBV2 and TRBJ1-1; D is perhaps TRBD1 (6 bases). V was trimmed by 6 bases and J by 1 base, leaving 12 bases between them. Germline V gene lookup returns CDR1 SNHLY and CDR2 FYNNEI. The CDR3 runs to 14 residues. As DNA, the CDR3 is TGTGCCAGCAGATCCTTGACAGGGAACACTGAAGCTTTCTTT. Its translation is CASRSLTGNTEAFF.

Only a few counts were recorded for this clonotype. J is TRBJ2-3 and V is TRBV2, with 8 bases matching TRBD2. The CDR3 has 12 amino acids. Germline values: CDR1 SNHLY, CDR2 FYNNEI. The trim removed 9 bases at V and 2 bases at J, leaving 1 base unmatched. The CDR3 bases are TGTGCCAGAGCGGGGGACACAGATACGCAGTATTTT. Its translation is CARAGDTDTQYF.

The CDR3 here is CSASRRDGVSPLHF. The CDR3 nucleotides read TGCAGTGCTAGCCGCAGGGATGGTGTTTCACCCCTCCACTTT. The chain couples TRBV20-1 to TRBJ1-6; maybe TRBD1 (5 bases). The CDR3 runs 14 residues. Germline CDR1 DFQATT, CDR2 SNEGSKA (reference sequence). Trimming stripped 3 bases from V and 9 bases from J, with 15 bases between.

This clonotype was seen repeatedly, ten times or more. This chain joins TRBV29-1 and TRBJ2-3, with D unclear. Germline V gene lookup returns CDR1 SQVTM and CDR2 ANQGSEA. Between the trimmed V and J ends, which lost 3 bases and 0 bases, there was a span of 10 bases. The CDR3 runs 14 residues. The CDR3 region has the DNA TGCAGCGTTGAGGCCAGAGCTAGCACAGATACGCAGTATTTT. It yields the protein CSVEARASTDTQYF.

Many counts were recorded for this clonotype. This sequence joins TRBV27 and TRBJ2-2, with 7 bases fitting TRBD2. This CDR3 is built from 18 residues. The germline gives CDR1 MNHEY, CDR2 SMNVEV (reference sequence). The ends lost 6 bases at V and 2 bases at J; junction bases unmatched: 15. Here the CDR3 DNA reads TGTGCCAGCAGCCCCTTGGGAGCGGGGCGAAGAAACACCGGGGAGCTGTTTTTT. Translation gives CASSPLGAGRRNTGELFF.

This clonotype was observed at least ten times. This chain joins TRBV29-1 and TRBJ1-3, with D unresolved. From germline, CDR1 is SQVTM and CDR2 ANQGSEA. The CDR3 loop spans 14 amino acids. Trimming left V 4 bases short and J 0 bases short, with 10 bases between. In DNA form, the CDR3 reads TGCAGCGTTGGTTTTGCAGGCTCTGGAAACACCATATATTTT. Its translation: CSVGFAGSGNTIYF.

In this sample, this clonotype turned up a few times. This chain joins TRBV29-1 and TRBJ2-2; 8 nucleotides align to TRBD2. Germline lookup yields CDR1 SQVTM and CDR2 ANQGSEA. J was trimmed by 8 bases and V by 6 bases; bases with no gene match: 14. The CDR3 spans 15 residues. As DNA, the CDR3 is TGCAGCGTGGACTCCGGGACTAGTTTTACGGGGGAGCTGTTTTTT. Translated: CSVDSGTSFTGELFF.

In its sample, this clonotype was seen once. V is TRBV9 and J is TRBJ2-3, with 11 bases identical to TRBD1. Germline loops: CDR1 SGDLS, CDR2 YYNGEE. The CDR3 has 21 residues. With V trimmed by 4 bases and J by 0 bases, 19 bases remained unmatched. The CDR3 here is CASSPRPLGTGGISSTDTQYF. Here the CDR3 DNA reads TGTGCCAGCAGCCCGCGCCCTTTGGGGACAGGGGGGATATCTAGCACAGATACGCAGTATTTT.

The sample holds many counts of this clonotype. The V call is TRBV20-1, the J call TRBJ1-4, with 7 bases identical to TRBD1. J lost 0 bases, V lost 4 bases, and 5 bases had no gene match. This CDR3 has 15 amino acids. Germline V gives CDR1 DFQATT, CDR2 SNEGSKA (reference sequence). The CDR3 region has the DNA TGCAGTGCTACACGGGACAGCGCAACTAATGAAAAACTGTTTTTT. This sequence encodes CSATRDSATNEKLFF.

This clonotype was detected ten times or more. The chain joins TRBV11-2 to TRBJ2-5; perhaps D is TRBD1 or TRBD2 (5 bases each). The ends were cut back, 5 bases at V and 4 bases at J, with 11 bases in the middle. This CDR3 spans 13 amino acids. The V gene's germline CDR1 is SGHAT and CDR2 FQNNGV. The CDR3 loop is CASSIGDPETQYF. In nucleotides, the CDR3 is TGTGCCAGCAGCATCGGGGACCCAGAGACCCAGTACTTC.

This clonotype showed up just a few times. V gene TRBV5-1 combines with J gene TRBJ1-3, with a possible D match to TRBD1 (6 bases). The germline CDR1 and CDR2 sequences are SGHRS and YFSETQ. CDR3 length: 16 amino acids. The V end was cut by 0 bases, the J end by 0 bases, with 10 bases between. In DNA form, the CDR3 reads TGCGCCAGCAGCTTGGGGTACAGGGCCTCTGGAAACACCATATATTTT. It encodes CASSLGYRASGNTIYF.